Described below is a single T cell receptor beta chain sequence and its context. Its antigen is currently not known. The sample holds no much larger clone one base away, and base qualities are not on file. This entry belongs to a study of blood T cells in healthy people across ages (dated by TCRdb to the mid-2010s). About the study as a whole: Template switching captured roughly one uniquely barcoded TCR beta cDNA molecule per two T cells in model experiments. To avoid experimental bias, donors of different ages were randomly spread across the sequencing lanes. The donors were divided into four age groups: young (average around 17 years), middle-aged (approximately 39), aged (about 60) and long-lived (approximately 74). Age-related changes in TCR beta repertoire diversity were measured in the study by deep sequencing normalized with unique cDNA molecular identifiers. The study analyzed two additional independent replicas of 1 million unique cDNA reads from the same blood draw for two donors, one aged 18 to 30 and one aged 80 or older. The research as a whole found: The percentage of naive T cells measured by flow cytometry correlated strongly with observed TCR beta diversity. Estimates of total diversity based on one million sequenced T cells were considered lower bounds and underestimates. Compared with the aged group, the long-lived group had more naive CD4+ T cells, fewer expanded clones and increased TCR diversity, suggesting age selection. Observed TCR beta diversity per million T cells fell roughly linearly with age, and a significant reduction was already apparent by age roughly 40. Because the CMV infection status of the donors was unknown, age-related changes in expanded clonotypes may potentially have been confounded. Because profiling used bulk unsorted PBMCs, naive and antigen-experienced compartments could not be compared conclusively.

Donors were a few dozen systemically healthy Caucasian individuals from Russia aged roughly 6 to 95 years. Each donor gave ten milliliters of peripheral blood, collected into EDTA-treated Vacutainer tubes. Ficoll-Paque density-gradient centrifugation was used to isolate PBMCs, with at least 7 million per sample. Trizol reagent was used to extract total RNA from PBMCs, with at least 5 micrograms per sample. Naive CD45RAhigh/CD27high T cell percentages were measured by flow cytometry on a PBMC aliquot from every donor. CDR1 and CDR2 are read off the germline V gene (reference sequence) as LNHDA and SQIVND. The trim is 3 bases for V and 2 bases for J, with a gap of 10 bases between the germline ends. The CDR3, from cysteine to phenylalanine, totals 14 residues. Only CDR3 DNA remains: 42 bases, in frame from the first base. The method was 5' RACE. Sequenced using an Illumina HiSeq 2500. A second roughly 6 to 12 cycle PCR used a sample-barcoded 5' primer and a J-beta primer mix. Each TCR beta cDNA molecule received a unique molecular identifier from a template-switch 5' adaptor carrying 12 random nucleotides. Each sample yielded at least 2.5 million CDR3-containing paired-end reads. First-strand cDNA synthesis was performed from all RNA using the Mint cDNA synthesis kit, with priming by a TRBC-specific oligonucleotide. After uracil-DNA glycosylase treatment, a first 18-cycle PCR used universal primers M1SS and BC2_uni_R on all cDNA. Concerning the study's data processing: Normalization of each sample was performed by random selection of 1 million high-quality reads, each carrying a distinct molecular identifier. Reads with shared molecular identifiers were discarded instead of being binned into consensus sequences. CDR3 identification, clonotype clustering and error correction used MiTCR with a Q25 quality threshold and the strictest error-elimination algorithm. A nonparametric unseen species model with Euler transformation was used to estimate a lower bound on total TCR beta diversity. The raw public data were reprocessed by TCRdb itself: fastp quality trimming at Q25, MiXCR clonotype calling, in-frame beta chains only. Rows are combined by CDR3 protein, so each entry shows the most common genes and DNA. These V and J calls derive from TCRdb rather than the authors' analysis. This sample gives 1.4 million or so distinct CDR3 sequences in total; about 42% of them show up just once. The ten largest clones represent about 3.8% of the sample.

The sequenced sample was blood. The receptor chain draws on TRBV19 and TRBJ1-1, with the D gene not confidently named. The sequence derives from a woman aged 18-29 years in good health. Read as DNA, the sequence is TGTGCCAGTAGTATTGGAGGACCCAACACTGAAGCTTTCTTT. Its coded protein is CASSIGGPNTEAFF.